This T cell receptor (beta chain) derives from a study of cytomegalovirus exposure and HLA in healthy donors. General observations from the study: Solely CMV serostatus was available to characterize immune exposure. Published work reported that the classifier diagnosed cytomegalovirus status with high specificity and sensitivity.

A word on this clone: Its antigen is as yet unknown.

In germline, CDR1 is SGHVS, CDR2 FQNEAQ. The CDR3 covers 13 residues. The PCR made use of 60 Vbeta and 13 Jbeta primers. The repertoire was sequenced with immunoSEQ multiplex PCR; TCRdb's copy has only in-frame clones and lacks some. The sample has over 200,000 clones, around 64% seen once; the top ten hold 2.6%. The sequencing input was PBMCs. This sequence joins TRBV7-8 and TRBJ2-5, with a possible D match to TRBD1 (5 bases). The J call is in doubt because the DNA end fits TRBJ2-7 better. The sequence was obtained from a man aged 35-49 years in good health and CMV-seropositive. CDR3 residues: CASSLYRNYEQYF. In DNA, the CDR3 is TGTGCCAGCAGCCTTTACAGGAATTACGAGCAGTACTTC.